The clone carrying this TCR beta chain was counted at least ten times. From germline, CDR1 is GTSNPN and CDR2 SVGIG (reference sequence). The CDR3 sequence is 14 residues long. The V end lost 0 bases, the J end lost 3 bases, and 12 bases lay between the germline ends. TCRdb passed the RT-PCR reads through MiXCR, listing each CDR3 protein once. Here the sample spans about 700,000 distinct CDR3 sequences, 12% to 15% being singletons. The chain employs TRBV30 and TRBJ2-7; D possibly matches TRBD1 or TRBD2 (6 bases each). The sequence came from a female donor in good health, serving as a healthy control. The sequencing input was memory CD4+ T cells from blood. The CDR3 DNA sequence: TGTGCCTGGAGTGTACCGGGGGCGAGCTACGAGCAGTACTTC. Its protein product is CAWSVPGASYEQYF.